The present entry profiles one T cell receptor beta chain with its context. The antigen it binds to is not known. Base qualities were left out, and no much larger clone turns up one base away. Libraries were prepared through PCR. The instrument was an Illumina HiSeq 2500. TCR libraries were prepared with molecular barcoding, using unique molecular identifiers to normalize TCRbeta repertoire quantification. TCRdb reprocessed the public reads (quality trimming at Q25 with fastp, clone calling with MiXCR) and kept in-frame beta chains. One record per CDR3 amino acid sequence lists the most common genes and DNA. In this sample the table shows 450,000 to 700,000 distinct CDR3 sequences, over 20% of which occur a single time. The ten biggest clones cover just over 35% of the sample. In the paper's terms, the treatment or condition label means: allogeneic hematopoietic cell transplantation with graft depleted of TCRalphabeta T cells and CD19 B cells. The transplant recipients were children given TCRalphabeta/CD19-depleted allogeneic hematopoietic cell grafts.

These data originate in a study of T-cell reconstitution after alpha-beta-depleted transplantation in children (dated by TCRdb to 2016 to 2017). Turning to the overall study: Using TCR repertoire profiling, the study followed T-cell immune reconstitution in a quantitative way in children after TCRalphabeta/CD19-depleted allogeneic hematopoietic cell transplantation. Points the paper makes about the study in general: The frequencies of hyperexpanded clones fell over the following months, and after one year, T-cell counts and TCRbeta diversity were mostly attributed to newly produced T cells. About two months after transplant, the apparently early recovery of alphabetaT-cell counts reportedly depended on just several hundred clones that had expanded rapidly and came from non-depleted graft cells. In some patients, high TCRbeta diversity at day 60 was attributed to recipient T cells and intrathymic progenitors that had survived conditioning.

Looking up the germline V gene yields CDR1 SGDLS and CDR2 YYNGEE. V loses 0 bases at its end and J loses 5 bases; junction bases beyond the gene matches: 11. The CDR3 covers 19 residues, taking in both the cysteine and the phenylalanine. The read is trimmed to its CDR3 DNA, 57 bases read in frame from base 1. This TCR was recovered from a boy in the first two years of life with Wiskott-Aldrich syndrome, due to receive a stem cell transplant. Material: PBMCs, obtained before TCRalphabeta/CD19-depleted stem cell transplant. In this chain, TRBV9 is recombined with TRBJ2-1, and 13 bases in between align with TRBD2. The sequenced DNA is TGTGCCAGCAGCGTAGGGGGCCGACTAGCGGGAGGAAAGAACAATGAGCAGTTCTTC. Translation gives CASSVGGRLAGGKNNEQFF.